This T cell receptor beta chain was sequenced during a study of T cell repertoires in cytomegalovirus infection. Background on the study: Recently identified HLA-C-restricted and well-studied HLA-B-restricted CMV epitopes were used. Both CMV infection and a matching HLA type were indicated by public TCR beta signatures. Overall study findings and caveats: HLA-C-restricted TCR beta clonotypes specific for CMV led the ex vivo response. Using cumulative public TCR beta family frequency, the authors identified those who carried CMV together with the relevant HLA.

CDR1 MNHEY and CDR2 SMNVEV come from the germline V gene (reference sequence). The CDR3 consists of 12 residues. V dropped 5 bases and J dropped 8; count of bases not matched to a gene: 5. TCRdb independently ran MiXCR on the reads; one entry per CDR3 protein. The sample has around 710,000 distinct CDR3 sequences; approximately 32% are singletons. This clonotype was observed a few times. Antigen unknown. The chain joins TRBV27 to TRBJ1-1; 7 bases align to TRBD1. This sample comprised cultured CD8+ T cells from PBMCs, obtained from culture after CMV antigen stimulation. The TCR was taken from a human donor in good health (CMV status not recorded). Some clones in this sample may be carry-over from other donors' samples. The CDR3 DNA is TGTGCCAGCAGTCGTCCGGGACAGGAAGCTTTCTTT. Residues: CASSRPGQEAFF.